A single T cell receptor (beta chain) is shown here with its context. The antigen remains unidentified. These data originate in a study of cytomegalovirus exposure and HLA in healthy donors. Across the study: As released early, the data held some 80 million unique TCRs from HLA-typed donors. General study results and limits: The classifier reportedly diagnosed cytomegalovirus status with high sensitivity and specificity. Researchers catalogued 150 or so TCR beta chains as cytomegalovirus-associated. In most subjects, TCR beta sequences reportedly gave accurate predictions of HLA-A and HLA-B alleles.

The CDR3 runs to 14 residues. The V end lost 8 bases, the J end lost 6 bases, and 20 bases lay between the germline ends. Per germline, CDR1 MNHEY and CDR2 SMNVEV (reference sequence). The PCR used 60 Vbeta and 13 Jbeta primers. Clones were read by immunoSEQ multiplex PCR, and TCRdb kept only the in-frame ones, dropping some. The repertoire holds 95,000 to 100,000 clones, with 75% to 90% as singletons. The specimen was PBMCs. This chain connects TRBV27 to TRBJ2-7; TRBD1 might be the D (6 bases). This clonotype was obtained from a man aged 25-45 years in good health and CMV-seronegative. DNA for the CDR3: TGTGCCAGCGGGGGCAACAGGGAAACGGCCGAGCAGTACTTC. It codes for CASGGNRETAEQYF.